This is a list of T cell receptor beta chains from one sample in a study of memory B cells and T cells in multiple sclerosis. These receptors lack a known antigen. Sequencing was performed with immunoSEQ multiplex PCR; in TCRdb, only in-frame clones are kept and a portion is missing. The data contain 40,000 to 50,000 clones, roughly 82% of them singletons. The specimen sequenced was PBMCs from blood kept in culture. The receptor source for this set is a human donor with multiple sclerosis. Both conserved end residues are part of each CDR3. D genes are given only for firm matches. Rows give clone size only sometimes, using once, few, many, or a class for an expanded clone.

TGTGCCTGGAGTGCGGGAGCAGATACGCAGTATTTT CAWSAGADTQYF TRBV30 NA TRBJ2-3 NA
TGTGCCAGCAGCTTAGATCGTAGCGGGTCGAACTCCTCCTACGAGCAGTACTTC CASSLDRSGSNSSYEQYF TRBV11-2 NA TRBJ2-7 TRBD2
TGTGCTAGTGGTTTGGGGGGTAGCAATCAGCCCCAGCATTTT CASGLGGSNQPQHF TRBV12-5 NA TRBJ1-5 NA
TGCGCCAGCAGTGATGGTGACTATGGCTACACCTTC CASSDGDYGYTF TRBV10-2 NA TRBJ1-2 NA
TGTGCCAGCAGCCCGGACAGGAGTCCTTATTTCTATGGCTACACCTTC CASSPDRSPYFYGYTF TRBV7-2 NA TRBJ1-2 TRBD1
TGTGCCAGCGGGTTGGGAGAGGAAGAGACCCAGTACTTC CASGLGEEETQYF TRBV28 NA TRBJ2-5 NA
TGCGCCAGCAGCCAAGATAGTTGGGGCTCAAACACTGAAGCTTTCTTT CASSQDSWGSNTEAFF TRBV4-3 NA TRBJ1-1 NA
TGTGCCAGTAGTCGAGGGACTCGGGGGGCCAACGTCCTGACTTTC CASSRGTRGANVLTF TRBV19 NA TRBJ2-6 NA
TGTGCCAGCAGTTACTGGAGGCAAGAGACCCAGTACTTC CASSYWRQETQYF TRBV6-6 NA TRBJ2-5 NA
TGTGCCTGGATTCTGCAAAGATACTCTAACTATGGCTACACCTTC CAWILQRYSNYGYTF TRBV30 NA TRBJ1-2 NA
TGTGCCAGCAGCTTATGGGCTACCCCTCATGGCTACACCTTC CASSLWATPHGYTF TRBV7-9 NA TRBJ1-2 NA
TGTGCCAGCAGCCAGTCTGGGATACACGGCTACACCTTC CASSQSGIHGYTF TRBV14 once TRBJ1-2 NA
TGTGCCAGCAGCCCTACAGACAGGGGACAGGAAAAACTGTTTTTT CASSPTDRGQEKLFF TRBV4-2 once TRBJ1-4 TRBD1
TGTGCCATCAGTGAGTACTTGACGGGTGAAGCTTTCTTT CAISEYLTGEAFF TRBV10-3 NA TRBJ1-1 NA
TGCGCCAGCAGCCAAAGACCCGCCCGCGGGGGGGCCATCGAGACCCAGTACTTC CASSQRPARGGAIETQYF TRBV4-3 NA TRBJ2-5 TRBD2
TGTGCCAGCAGTTACGGGTTAGGAGACCACTATGGCTACACCTTC CASSYGLGDHYGYTF TRBV6-5 NA TRBJ1-2 NA
TGTGCCAGCAGTTTGAGGAGGGGCACCTACGAGCAGTACTTC CASSLRRGTYEQYF TRBV27 NA TRBJ2-7 NA
TGTGCCAGCTCACCACCGGAAAGGACCACCGGGGAGCTGTTTTTT CASSPPERTTGELFF TRBV18 NA TRBJ2-2 NA
TGTGCCAGCAGCCCCCGGTGGGGGGGAACTGAAGCTTTCTTT CASSPRWGGTEAFF TRBV5-6 NA TRBJ1-1 NA
TGTGCCAGCAGAGGGACCTTGGAGACCCAGTACTTC CASRGTLETQYF TRBV19 NA TRBJ2-5 NA
TGTGCCAGCAGTCTCCAGGGGACCACCTACGAGCAGTACTTC CASSLQGTTYEQYF TRBV7-9 medium-sized TRBJ2-7 NA
TGTGCCAGCAGCCTTGAAGTGAACACCGGGGAGCTGTTTTTT CASSLEVNTGELFF TRBV14 NA TRBJ2-2 NA
TGTGCCAGCAGCTCCTCCACAGGGGGCGCAGATACGCAGTATTTT CASSSSTGGADTQYF TRBV7-9 NA TRBJ2-3 TRBD1
TGTGCCAGTAGTGTTGACAGGGAAACTGAAGCTTTCTTT CASSVDRETEAFF TRBV19 NA TRBJ1-1 TRBD1
TGTGCCAGCAGCTTCCCCCGGGGTAGCGGCACCACAGATACGCAGTATTTT CASSFPRGSGTTDTQYF TRBV7-6 NA TRBJ2-3 NA
TGTGCCAGCAGCGCCCTAACAGGGGATGGAAACACCATATATTTT CASSALTGDGNTIYF TRBV7-8 NA TRBJ1-3 TRBD1
TGTGCCAGCAGCACCCGAGACAGGAATGAGCAGTTCTTC CASSTRDRNEQFF TRBV9 NA TRBJ2-1 NA
TGTGCCAGCAGCTTAGAGGCCGGGGCCGGAAACACCATATATTTT CASSLEAGAGNTIYF TRBV7-6 NA TRBJ1-3 NA
TGTGCCAGCAGCTTCTCTGGGCACCACAACACCGGGGAGCTGTTTTTT CASSFSGHHNTGELFF TRBV5-5 NA TRBJ2-2 NA
TGCGCCAGCAGCCAAGTGGTGGGTGGACCCTACGAGCAGTACTTC CASSQVVGGPYEQYF TRBV4-3 NA TRBJ2-7 NA
TGTGCCAGCAGCCTAATGGGGGAGAACACTGAAGCTTTCTTT CASSLMGENTEAFF TRBV7-9 few TRBJ1-1 NA
TGTGCCAGCAGTCTCGATGGCTACACCTTC CASSLDGYTF TRBV28 NA TRBJ1-2 NA
TGTGCCAGCAGCTTAGTCCCTAGCGGGGTTGAGCAGTTCTTC CASSLVPSGVEQFF TRBV7-2 NA TRBJ2-1 TRBD2
TGTGCCTGGAGTAAGATCATCACCGGGGAGCTGTTTTTC CAWSKIITGELFF TRBV30 NA TRBJ2-2 NA
TGCGCCAGCAGAAAAACGGCCTCCTACGAGCAGTACTTC CASRKTASYEQYF TRBV5-1 NA TRBJ2-7 NA
TGTGCCAGCAGCTTATGGGCACTACCGATGAACACTGAAGCTTTCTTT CASSLWALPMNTEAFF TRBV7-2 NA TRBJ1-1 NA
TGTGCCAGCAGTCCCCGAGCCGGGGCCTACAATGAGCAGTTCTTC CASSPRAGAYNEQFF TRBV7-2 few TRBJ2-1 NA
TGTGCCAGCAGCTTAGCACAGACCGAGCAGTACTTC CASSLAQTEQYF TRBV7-9 few TRBJ2-7 NA
TGCAGCGTTGATATCCCCCCCTATGGCTACACCTTC CSVDIPPYGYTF TRBV29-1 NA TRBJ1-2 NA
TGTGCCAGCAGCGTAGCTGAGGGGAGGTACGGGTTGGATACGCAGTATTTT CASSVAEGRYGLDTQYF TRBV9 NA TRBJ2-3 NA
TGTGCCAGCAATGGAGTCGGAACCTACGAGCAGTACTTC CASNGVGTYEQYF TRBV2 medium-sized TRBJ2-7 NA
TGTGCCAGCAGCGTCCGGGGGGCGGGAACAGATACGCAGTATTTT CASSVRGAGTDTQYF TRBV9 NA TRBJ2-3 NA
TGTGCCAGCAGCTCGTACACTGAAGCTTTCTTT CASSSYTEAFF TRBV7-2 once TRBJ1-1 NA
TGTGCCATCAGGGGGTCCTGGGAGCAGTTCTTC CAIRGSWEQFF TRBV10-3 NA TRBJ2-1 NA
TGCAGTGCTAGAGGTCCAGAGACCCAGTACTTC CSARGPETQYF TRBV20-1 NA TRBJ2-5 NA